A selection of T cell receptor beta chains follows, all from one sample in a study of T cell repertoires in cytomegalovirus infection. TCRdb re-called the reads through MiXCR, storing one row per CDR3 protein. The data contain around 200,000 distinct CDR3 sequences, about a sixth of them singletons. The specimen sequenced was CD8+ T cells from PBMCs. The receptors come from a human donor in good health (CMV status not recorded). Some clones in this sample may be carry-over from other donors' samples. CDR3s leave out the opening cysteine and the closing phenylalanine or tryptophan.

V gene: TRBV4-1
J gene: TRBJ1-2
CDR3 protein: ASSQDGGAGYGYT

V gene: TRBV11-2
J gene: TRBJ2-1
CDR3 protein: ASRGGRGETYNEQF

V gene: TRBV7-2
J gene: TRBJ1-2
CDR3 protein: ASSLSGPLPNYGYT

V gene: TRBV5-5
J gene: TRBJ1-6
CDR3 protein: ASIPTGAGDNSPLH

V gene: TRBV20-1
J gene: TRBJ2-7
CDR3 protein: SASSSGELYYEQY

V gene: TRBV20-1
J gene: TRBJ2-7
CDR3 protein: SGPTGKGVYEQY

V gene: TRBV7-9
J gene: TRBJ2-7
CDR3 protein: ASSAQAPGDEQY

V gene: TRBV10-2
J gene: TRBJ2-3
CDR3 protein: ASSEGPGGGADTQY

V gene: TRBV7-9
J gene: TRBJ2-2
CDR3 protein: ASSSTGANTGELF

V gene: TRBV9
J gene: TRBJ1-1
CDR3 protein: ASSVDTAANTEAF

V gene: TRBV7-2
J gene: TRBJ2-3
CDR3 protein: ASSLPGARYTQY

V gene: TRBV7-9
J gene: TRBJ1-1
CDR3 protein: ASSLVLASSNTEAF

V gene: TRBV7-2
J gene: TRBJ1-4
CDR3 protein: ASSLTGRGGVEKLF

V gene: TRBV7-2
J gene: TRBJ1-6
CDR3 protein: ASSFDPGGIPAPLH

V gene: TRBV29-1
J gene: TRBJ1-2
CDR3 protein: SVEDVGPGYT

V gene: TRBV24-1
J gene: TRBJ1-5
CDR3 protein: ATSAGGRNQPQH

V gene: TRBV7-6
J gene: TRBJ2-4
CDR3 protein: ASSATELNIQY

V gene: TRBV11-2
J gene: TRBJ2-7
CDR3 protein: ASSVPGRRADEQY

V gene: TRBV7-9
J gene: TRBJ2-1
CDR3 protein: ASRATSDISRNEQF

V gene: TRBV14
J gene: TRBJ1-6
CDR3 protein: ASSQRRRYPNSPLH

V gene: TRBV6-5
J gene: TRBJ1-1
CDR3 protein: ASWQGGDTEAF

V gene: TRBV4-1
J gene: TRBJ2-3
CDR3 protein: ASSQEQADTQY

V gene: TRBV7-2
J gene: TRBJ2-1
CDR3 protein: ASSQFWTGGRNEQF

V gene: TRBV4-3
J gene: TRBJ2-7
CDR3 protein: ASSPGTSGAKYEQY

V gene: TRBV5-6
J gene: TRBJ2-7
CDR3 protein: ASSLELIGPYEQY

V gene: TRBV29-1
J gene: TRBJ1-2
CDR3 protein: SVEDIRRVNYGYT

V gene: TRBV11-1
J gene: TRBJ2-2
CDR3 protein: ASSHIAEYTGELF

V gene: TRBV4-3
J gene: TRBJ2-7
CDR3 protein: ASSPGTAASYEQY

V gene: TRBV15
J gene: TRBJ1-1
CDR3 protein: ATSSGTANTEAF

V gene: TRBV6-1
J gene: TRBJ1-2
CDR3 protein: ASSEFATIDPYGYT

V gene: TRBV6-2/TRBV6-3
J gene: TRBJ2-1
CDR3 protein: ASSVLQGRHEQF

V gene: TRBV27
J gene: TRBJ1-6
CDR3 protein: ASSRGRTFSPLH

V gene: TRBV30
J gene: TRBJ1-4
CDR3 protein: AWRGGVPWSEKLF

V gene: TRBV28
J gene: TRBJ2-1
CDR3 protein: ASSPLAERDEQF

V gene: TRBV6-5
J gene: TRBJ1-1
CDR3 protein: ASRTHAEAF

V gene: TRBV3-1
J gene: TRBJ2-5
CDR3 protein: ASSQDTETQY

V gene: TRBV6-2/TRBV6-3
J gene: TRBJ2-3
CDR3 protein: ASSQTGLGTDTQY

V gene: TRBV28
J gene: TRBJ2-2
CDR3 protein: ASLRGGDTGELF

V gene: TRBV10-3
J gene: TRBJ2-7
CDR3 protein: AISSDYEQY

V gene: TRBV12-3/TRBV12-4
J gene: TRBJ2-5
CDR3 protein: ASLRQGRQETQY

V gene: TRBV7-9
J gene: TRBJ1-2
CDR3 protein: ASSLEGTHGYT

V gene: TRBV7-9
J gene: TRBJ2-5
CDR3 protein: ASSLVADGETQY

V gene: TRBV6-1
J gene: TRBJ2-5
CDR3 protein: ASSEGPTTRETQY

V gene: TRBV7-8
J gene: TRBJ1-5
CDR3 protein: ASSRREQGIGQPQH

V gene: TRBV7-6
J gene: TRBJ1-1
CDR3 protein: ASSLEGKAEAF

V gene: TRBV6-2/TRBV6-3
J gene: TRBJ1-2
CDR3 protein: ASSYSWTGIDYGYT

V gene: TRBV12-5
J gene: TRBJ1-2
CDR3 protein: ASGPSSGVYGYT

V gene: TRBV27
J gene: TRBJ2-1
CDR3 protein: ASSQGTRGNEQF